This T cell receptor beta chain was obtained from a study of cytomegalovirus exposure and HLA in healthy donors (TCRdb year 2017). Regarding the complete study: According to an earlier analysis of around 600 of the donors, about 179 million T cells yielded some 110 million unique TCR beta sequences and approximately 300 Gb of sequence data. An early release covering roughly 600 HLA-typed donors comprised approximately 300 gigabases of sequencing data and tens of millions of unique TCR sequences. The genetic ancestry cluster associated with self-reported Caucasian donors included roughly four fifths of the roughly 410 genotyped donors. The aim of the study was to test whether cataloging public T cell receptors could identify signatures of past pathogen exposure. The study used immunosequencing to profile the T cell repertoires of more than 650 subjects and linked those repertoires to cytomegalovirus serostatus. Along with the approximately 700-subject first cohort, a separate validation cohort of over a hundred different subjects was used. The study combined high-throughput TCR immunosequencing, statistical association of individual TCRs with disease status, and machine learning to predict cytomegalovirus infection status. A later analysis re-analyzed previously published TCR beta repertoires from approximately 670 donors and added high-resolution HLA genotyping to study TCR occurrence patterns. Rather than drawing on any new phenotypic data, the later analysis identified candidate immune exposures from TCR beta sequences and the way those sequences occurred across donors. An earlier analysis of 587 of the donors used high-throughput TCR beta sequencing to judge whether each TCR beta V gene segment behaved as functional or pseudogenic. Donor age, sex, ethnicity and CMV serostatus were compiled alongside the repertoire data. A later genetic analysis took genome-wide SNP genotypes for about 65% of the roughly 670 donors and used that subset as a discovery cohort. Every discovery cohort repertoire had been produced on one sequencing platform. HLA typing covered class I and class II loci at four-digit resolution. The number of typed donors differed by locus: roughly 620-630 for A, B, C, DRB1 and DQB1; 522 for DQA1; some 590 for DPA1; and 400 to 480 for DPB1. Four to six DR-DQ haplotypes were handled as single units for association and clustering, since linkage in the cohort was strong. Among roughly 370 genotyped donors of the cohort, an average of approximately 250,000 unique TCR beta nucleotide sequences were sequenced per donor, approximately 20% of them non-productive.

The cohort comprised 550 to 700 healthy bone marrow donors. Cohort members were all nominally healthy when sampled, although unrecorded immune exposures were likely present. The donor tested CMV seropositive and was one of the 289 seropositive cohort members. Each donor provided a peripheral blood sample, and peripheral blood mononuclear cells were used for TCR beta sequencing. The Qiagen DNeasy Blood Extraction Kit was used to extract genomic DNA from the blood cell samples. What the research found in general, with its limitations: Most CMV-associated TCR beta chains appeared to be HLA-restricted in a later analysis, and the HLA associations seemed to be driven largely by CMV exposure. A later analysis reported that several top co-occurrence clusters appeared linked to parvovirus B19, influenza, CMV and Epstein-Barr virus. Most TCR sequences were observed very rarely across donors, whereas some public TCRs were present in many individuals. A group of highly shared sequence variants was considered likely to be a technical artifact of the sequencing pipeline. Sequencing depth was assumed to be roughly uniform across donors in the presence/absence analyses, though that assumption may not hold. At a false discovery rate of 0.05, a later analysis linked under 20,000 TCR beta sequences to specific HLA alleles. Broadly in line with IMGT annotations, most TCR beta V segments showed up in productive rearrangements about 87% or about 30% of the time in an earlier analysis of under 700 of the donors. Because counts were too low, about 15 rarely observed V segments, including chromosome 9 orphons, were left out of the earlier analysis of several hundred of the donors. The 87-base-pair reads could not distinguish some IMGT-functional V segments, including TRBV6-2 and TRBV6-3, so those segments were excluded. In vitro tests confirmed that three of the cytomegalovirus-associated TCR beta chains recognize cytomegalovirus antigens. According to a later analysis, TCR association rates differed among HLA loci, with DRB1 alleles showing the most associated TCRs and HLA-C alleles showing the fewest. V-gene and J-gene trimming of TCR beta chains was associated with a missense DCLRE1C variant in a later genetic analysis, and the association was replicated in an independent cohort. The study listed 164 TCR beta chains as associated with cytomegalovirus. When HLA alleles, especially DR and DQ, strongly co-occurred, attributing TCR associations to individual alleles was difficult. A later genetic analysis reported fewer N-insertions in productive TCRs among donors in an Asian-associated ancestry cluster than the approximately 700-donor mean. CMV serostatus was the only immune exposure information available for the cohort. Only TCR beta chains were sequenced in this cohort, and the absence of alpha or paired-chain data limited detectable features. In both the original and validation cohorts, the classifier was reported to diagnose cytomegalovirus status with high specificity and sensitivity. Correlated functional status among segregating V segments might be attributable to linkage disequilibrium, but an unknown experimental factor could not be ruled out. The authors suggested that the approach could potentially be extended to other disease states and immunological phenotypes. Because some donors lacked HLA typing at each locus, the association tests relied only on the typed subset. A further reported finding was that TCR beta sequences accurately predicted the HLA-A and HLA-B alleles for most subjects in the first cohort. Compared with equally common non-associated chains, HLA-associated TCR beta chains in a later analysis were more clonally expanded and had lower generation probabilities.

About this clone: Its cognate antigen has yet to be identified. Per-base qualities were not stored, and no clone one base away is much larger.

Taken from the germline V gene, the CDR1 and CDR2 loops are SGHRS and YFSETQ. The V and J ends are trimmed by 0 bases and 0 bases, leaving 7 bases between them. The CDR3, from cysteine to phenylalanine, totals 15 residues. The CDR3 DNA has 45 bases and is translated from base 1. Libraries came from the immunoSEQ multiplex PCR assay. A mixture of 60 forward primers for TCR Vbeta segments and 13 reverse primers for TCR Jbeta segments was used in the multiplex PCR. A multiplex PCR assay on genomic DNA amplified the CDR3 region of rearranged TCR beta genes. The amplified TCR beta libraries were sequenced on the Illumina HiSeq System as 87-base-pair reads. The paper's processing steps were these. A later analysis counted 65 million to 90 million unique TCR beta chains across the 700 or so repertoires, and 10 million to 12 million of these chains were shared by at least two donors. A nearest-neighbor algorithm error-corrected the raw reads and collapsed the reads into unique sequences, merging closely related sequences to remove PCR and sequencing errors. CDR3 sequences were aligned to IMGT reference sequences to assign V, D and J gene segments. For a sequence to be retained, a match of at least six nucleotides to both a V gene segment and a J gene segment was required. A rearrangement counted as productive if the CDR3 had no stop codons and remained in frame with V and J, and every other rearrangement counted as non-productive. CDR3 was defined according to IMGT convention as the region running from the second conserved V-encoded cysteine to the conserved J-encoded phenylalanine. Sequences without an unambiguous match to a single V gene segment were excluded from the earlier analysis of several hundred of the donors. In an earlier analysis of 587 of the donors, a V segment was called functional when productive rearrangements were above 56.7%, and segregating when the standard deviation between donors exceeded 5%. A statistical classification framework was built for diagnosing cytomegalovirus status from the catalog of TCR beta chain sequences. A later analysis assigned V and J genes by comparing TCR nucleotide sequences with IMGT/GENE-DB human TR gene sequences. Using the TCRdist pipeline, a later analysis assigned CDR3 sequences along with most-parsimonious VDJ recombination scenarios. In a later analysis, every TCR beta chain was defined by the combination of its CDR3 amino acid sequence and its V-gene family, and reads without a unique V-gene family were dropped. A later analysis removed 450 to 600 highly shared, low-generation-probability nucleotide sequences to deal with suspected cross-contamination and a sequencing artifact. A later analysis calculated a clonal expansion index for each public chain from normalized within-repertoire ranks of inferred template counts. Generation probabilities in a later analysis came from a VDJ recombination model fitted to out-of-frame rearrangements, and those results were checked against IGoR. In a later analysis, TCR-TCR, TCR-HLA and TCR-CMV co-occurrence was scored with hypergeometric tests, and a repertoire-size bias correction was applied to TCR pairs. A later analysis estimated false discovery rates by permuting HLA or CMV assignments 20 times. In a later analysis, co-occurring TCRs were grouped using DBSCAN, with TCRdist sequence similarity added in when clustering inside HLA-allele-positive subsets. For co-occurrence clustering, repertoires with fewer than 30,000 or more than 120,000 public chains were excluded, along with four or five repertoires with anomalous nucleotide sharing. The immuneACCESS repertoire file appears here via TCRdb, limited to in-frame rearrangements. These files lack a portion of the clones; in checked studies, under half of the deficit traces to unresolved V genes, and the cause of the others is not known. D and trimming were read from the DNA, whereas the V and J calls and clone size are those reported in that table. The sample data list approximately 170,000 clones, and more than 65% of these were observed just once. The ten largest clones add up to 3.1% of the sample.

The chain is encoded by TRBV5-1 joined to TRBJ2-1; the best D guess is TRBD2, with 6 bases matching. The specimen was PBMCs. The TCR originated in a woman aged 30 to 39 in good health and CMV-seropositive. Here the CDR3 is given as CASSLVGGSYNEQFF. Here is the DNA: TGCGCCAGCAGCTTGGTGGGGGGCTCCTACAATGAGCAGTTCTTC. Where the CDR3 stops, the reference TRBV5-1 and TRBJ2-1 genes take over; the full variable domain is KAGVTQTPRYLIKTRGQQVTLSCSPISGHRSVSWYQQTPGQGLQFLFEYFSETQRNKGNFPGRFSGRQFSNSRSEMNVSTLELGDSALYLCASSLVGGSYNEQFFGPGTRLTVL.